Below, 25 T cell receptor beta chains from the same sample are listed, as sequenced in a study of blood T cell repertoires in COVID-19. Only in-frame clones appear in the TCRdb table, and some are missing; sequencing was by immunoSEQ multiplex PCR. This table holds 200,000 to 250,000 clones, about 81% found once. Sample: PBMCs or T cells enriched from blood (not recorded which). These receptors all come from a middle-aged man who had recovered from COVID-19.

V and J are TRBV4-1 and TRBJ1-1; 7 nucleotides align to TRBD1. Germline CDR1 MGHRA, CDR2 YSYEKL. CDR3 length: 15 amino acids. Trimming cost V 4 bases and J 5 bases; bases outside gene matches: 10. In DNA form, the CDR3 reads TGCGCCAGCAGCCTCCAGACAGGGAGGTGGACTGAAGCTTTCTTT. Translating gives CASSLQTGRWTEAFF.

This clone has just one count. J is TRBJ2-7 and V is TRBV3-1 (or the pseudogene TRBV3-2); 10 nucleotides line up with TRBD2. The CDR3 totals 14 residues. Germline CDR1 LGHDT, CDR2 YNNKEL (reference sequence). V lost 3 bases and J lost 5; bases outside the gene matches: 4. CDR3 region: CASSHLAGVNEQYF. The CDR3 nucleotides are TGTGCCAGCAGCCACCTAGCGGGAGTGAACGAGCAGTACTTC.

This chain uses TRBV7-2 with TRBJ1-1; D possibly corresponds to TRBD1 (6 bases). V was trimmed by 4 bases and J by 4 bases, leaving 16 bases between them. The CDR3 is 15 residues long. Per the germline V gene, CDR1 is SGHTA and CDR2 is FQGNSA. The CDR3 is CASSWGGGLSTEAFF. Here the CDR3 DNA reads TGTGCCAGCAGCTGGGGAGGGGGGCTCTCCACTGAAGCTTTCTTT. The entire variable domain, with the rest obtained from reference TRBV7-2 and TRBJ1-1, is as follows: GAGVSQSPSNKVTEKGKDVELRCDPISGHTALYWYRQSLGQGLEFLIYFQGNSAPDKSGLPSDRFSAERTGGSVSTLTIQRTQQEDSAVYLCASSWGGGLSTEAFFGQGTRLTVV.

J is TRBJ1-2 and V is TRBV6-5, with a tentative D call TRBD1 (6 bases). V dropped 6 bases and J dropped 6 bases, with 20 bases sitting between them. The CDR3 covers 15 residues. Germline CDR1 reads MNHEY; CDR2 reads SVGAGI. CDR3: CASRDSRLIKDGYTF. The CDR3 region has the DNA TGTGCCAGCAGGGACAGCCGCCTGATAAAGGATGGCTACACCTTC.

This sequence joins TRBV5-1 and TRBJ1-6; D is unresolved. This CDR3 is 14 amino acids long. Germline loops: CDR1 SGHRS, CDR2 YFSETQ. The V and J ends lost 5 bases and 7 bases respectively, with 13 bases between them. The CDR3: CASSREFQNSPLHF. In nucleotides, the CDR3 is TGCGCCAGCAGTCGGGAATTTCAAAATTCACCCCTCCACTTT. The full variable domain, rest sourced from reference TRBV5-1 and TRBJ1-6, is KAGVTQTPRYLIKTRGQQVTLSCSPISGHRSVSWYQQTPGQGLQFLFEYFSETQRNKGNFPGRFSGRQFSNSRSEMNVSTLELGDSALYLCASSREFQNSPLHFGNGTRLTVT.

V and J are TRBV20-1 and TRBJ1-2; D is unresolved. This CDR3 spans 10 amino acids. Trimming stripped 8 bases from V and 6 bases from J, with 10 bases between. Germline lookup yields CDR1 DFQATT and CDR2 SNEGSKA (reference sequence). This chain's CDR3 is CSSFGNGYTF. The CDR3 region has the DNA TGCAGTTCCTTCGGGAATGGCTACACCTTC.

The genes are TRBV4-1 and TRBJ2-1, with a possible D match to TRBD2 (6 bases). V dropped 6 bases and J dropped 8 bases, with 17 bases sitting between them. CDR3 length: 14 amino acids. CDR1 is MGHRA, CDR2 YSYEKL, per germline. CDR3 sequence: CASSRDSYGYEQFF. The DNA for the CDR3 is TGCGCCAGCAGTCGGGACTCTTATGGGTATGAGCAGTTCTTC.

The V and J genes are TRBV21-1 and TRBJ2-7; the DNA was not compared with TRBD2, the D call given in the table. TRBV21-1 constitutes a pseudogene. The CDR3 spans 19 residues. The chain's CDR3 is CASSKEIGPPLRGSYEQYF. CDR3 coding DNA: TGTGCCAGCAGCAAGGAGATCGGACCTCCTTTACGGGGCTCCTACGAGCAGTACTTC.

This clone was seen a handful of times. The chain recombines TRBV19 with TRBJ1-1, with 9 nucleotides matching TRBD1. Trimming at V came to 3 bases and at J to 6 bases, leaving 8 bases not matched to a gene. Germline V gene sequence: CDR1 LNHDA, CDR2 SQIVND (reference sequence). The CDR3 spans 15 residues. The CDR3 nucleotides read TGTGCCAGTAGTATGGGGACAGGGTGGACCGCTGAAGCTTTCTTT. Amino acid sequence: CASSMGTGWTAEAFF.

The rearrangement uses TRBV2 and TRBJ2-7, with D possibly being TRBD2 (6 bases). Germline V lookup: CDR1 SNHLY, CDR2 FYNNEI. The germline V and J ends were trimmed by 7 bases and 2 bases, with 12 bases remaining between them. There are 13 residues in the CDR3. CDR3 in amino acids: CASTRESAYEQYF. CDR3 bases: TGTGCCAGCACCCGGGAGTCCGCCTACGAGCAGTACTTC.

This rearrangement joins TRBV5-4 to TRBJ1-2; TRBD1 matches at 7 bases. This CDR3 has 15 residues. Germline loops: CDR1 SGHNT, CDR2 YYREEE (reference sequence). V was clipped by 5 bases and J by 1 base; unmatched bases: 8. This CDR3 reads CASRKAGTDNYGYTF. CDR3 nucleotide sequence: TGTGCCAGCAGGAAGGCTGGGACAGATAACTATGGCTACACCTTC. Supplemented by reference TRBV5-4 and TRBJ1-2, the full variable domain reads ETGVTQSPTHLIKTRGQQVTLRCSSQSGHNTVSWYQQALGQGPQFIFQYYREEENGRGNFPPRFSGLQFPNYSSELNVNALELDDSALYLCASRKAGTDNYGYTFGSGTRLTVV.

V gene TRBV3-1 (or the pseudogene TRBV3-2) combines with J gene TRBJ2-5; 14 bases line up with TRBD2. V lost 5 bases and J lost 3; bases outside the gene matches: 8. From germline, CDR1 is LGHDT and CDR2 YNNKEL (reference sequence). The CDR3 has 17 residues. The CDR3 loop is CASSEPGLAGEEETQYF. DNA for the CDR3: TGTGCCAGCAGCGAACCGGGACTAGCGGGAGAGGAAGAGACCCAGTACTTC.

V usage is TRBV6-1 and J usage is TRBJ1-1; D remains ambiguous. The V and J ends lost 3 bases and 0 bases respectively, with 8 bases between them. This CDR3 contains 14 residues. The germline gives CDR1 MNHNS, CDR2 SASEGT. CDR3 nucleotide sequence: TGTGCCAGCAGTGAGGGAGCCCTGAACACTGAAGCTTTCTTT. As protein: CASSEGALNTEAFF.

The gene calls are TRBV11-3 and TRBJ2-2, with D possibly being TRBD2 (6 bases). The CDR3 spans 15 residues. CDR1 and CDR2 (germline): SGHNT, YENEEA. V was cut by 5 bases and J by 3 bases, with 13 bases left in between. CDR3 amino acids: CASSPLEGYTGELFF. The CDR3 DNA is TGTGCCAGCAGCCCACTGGAGGGGTACACCGGGGAGCTGTTTTTT.

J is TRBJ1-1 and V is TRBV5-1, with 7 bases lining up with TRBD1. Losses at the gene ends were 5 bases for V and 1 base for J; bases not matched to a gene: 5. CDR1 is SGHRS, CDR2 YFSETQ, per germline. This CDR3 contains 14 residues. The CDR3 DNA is TGCGCCAGCAGGGACAGGATCCAGAACACTGAAGCTTTCTTT. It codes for CASRDRIQNTEAFF.

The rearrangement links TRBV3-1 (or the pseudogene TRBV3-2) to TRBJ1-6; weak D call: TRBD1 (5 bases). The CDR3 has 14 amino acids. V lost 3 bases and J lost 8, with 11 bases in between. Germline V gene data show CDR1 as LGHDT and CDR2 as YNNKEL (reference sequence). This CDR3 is CASSQTVIDSPLHF. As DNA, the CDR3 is TGTGCCAGCAGCCAGACAGTAATTGATTCACCCCTCCACTTT.

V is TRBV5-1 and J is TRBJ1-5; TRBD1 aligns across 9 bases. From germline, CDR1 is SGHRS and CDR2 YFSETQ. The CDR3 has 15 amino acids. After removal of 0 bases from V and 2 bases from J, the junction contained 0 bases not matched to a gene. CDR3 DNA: TGCGCCAGCAGCTTGGACAGGGGGCGCAATCAGCCCCAGCATTTT. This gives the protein CASSLDRGRNQPQHF.

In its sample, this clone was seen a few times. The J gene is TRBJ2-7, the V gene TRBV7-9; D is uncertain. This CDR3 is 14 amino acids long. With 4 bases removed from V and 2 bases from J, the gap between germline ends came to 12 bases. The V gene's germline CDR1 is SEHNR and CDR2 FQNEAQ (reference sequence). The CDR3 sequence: CASSSVQSPYEQYF. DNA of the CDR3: TGTGCCAGCAGCTCAGTACAATCCCCCTACGAGCAGTACTTC.

This CDR3 is CASSTPDSLGGYTF. The CDR3 DNA reads TGTGCCAGTAGTACGCCCGACAGCTTGGGTGGCTACACCTTC. The chain employs TRBV19 and TRBJ1-2; possibly TRBD1 for D (5 bases). CDR3 length equals 14 residues. V was pared by 4 bases and J by 7 bases, with 16 bases between. Germline V gene data show CDR1 as LNHDA and CDR2 as SQIVND (reference sequence).

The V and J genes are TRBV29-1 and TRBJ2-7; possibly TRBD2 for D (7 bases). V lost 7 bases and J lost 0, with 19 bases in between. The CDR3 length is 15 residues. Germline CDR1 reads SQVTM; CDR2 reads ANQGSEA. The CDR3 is CSAGGWDTFSYEQYF. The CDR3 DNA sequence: TGCAGCGCGGGGGGTTGGGACACCTTCTCCTACGAGCAGTACTTC.

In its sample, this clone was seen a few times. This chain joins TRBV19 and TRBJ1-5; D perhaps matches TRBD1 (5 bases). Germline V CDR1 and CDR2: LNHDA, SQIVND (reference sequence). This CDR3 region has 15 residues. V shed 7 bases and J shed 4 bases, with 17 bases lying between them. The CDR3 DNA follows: TGTGCCAGTAAGGACAATAACCAGAGGAATCAGCCCCAGCATTTT. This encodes CASKDNNQRNQPQHF.

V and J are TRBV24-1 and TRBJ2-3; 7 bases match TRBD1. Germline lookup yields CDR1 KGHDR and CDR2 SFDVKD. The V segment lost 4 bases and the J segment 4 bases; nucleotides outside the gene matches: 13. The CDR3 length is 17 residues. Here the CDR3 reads CATSDPSTGNGPDTQYF. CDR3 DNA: TGTGCCACCAGTGACCCCTCGACAGGGAACGGCCCAGATACGCAGTATTTT.

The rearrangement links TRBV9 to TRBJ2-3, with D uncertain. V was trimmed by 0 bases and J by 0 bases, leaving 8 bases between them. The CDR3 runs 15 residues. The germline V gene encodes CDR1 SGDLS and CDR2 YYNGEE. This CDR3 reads CASSVAPTSTDTQYF. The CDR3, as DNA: TGTGCCAGCAGCGTAGCTCCCACTAGCACAGATACGCAGTATTTT.

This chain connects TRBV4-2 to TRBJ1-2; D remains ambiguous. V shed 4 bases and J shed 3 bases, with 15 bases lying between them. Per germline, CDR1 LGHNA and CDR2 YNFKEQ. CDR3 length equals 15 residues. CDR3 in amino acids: CASSPRTGMDYGYTF. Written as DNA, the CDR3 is TGTGCCAGCAGCCCTCGGACCGGGATGGACTATGGCTACACCTTC.

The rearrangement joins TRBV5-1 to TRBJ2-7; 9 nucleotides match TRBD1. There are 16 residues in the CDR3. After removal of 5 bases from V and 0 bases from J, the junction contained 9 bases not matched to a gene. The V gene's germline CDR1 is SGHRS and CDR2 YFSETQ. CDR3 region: CASSRQGGSSSYEQYF. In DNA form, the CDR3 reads TGCGCCAGCAGTCGACAGGGGGGTTCTTCCTCCTACGAGCAGTACTTC.